This T cell receptor (beta chain) was identified in a study of T cell responses to AZD1222 COVID-19 vaccine. Deletions cut 3 bases from V and 9 bases from J, with 12 bases between. The CDR3 totals 13 residues. Method: immunoSEQ multiplex PCR; TCRdb's copy keeps in-frame clones and lacks some. The repertoire holds 130,000 or so clones, with approximately 95% as singletons. This clone was detected once. V is TRBV12-3 or TRBV12-4 and J is TRBJ2-1, with D perhaps matching TRBD2 (6 bases). Sequenced material: peripheral blood, taken on day 0 of MenACWY control vaccination. The clonotype was recovered from an adult in good health. The CDR3 sequence: CASSFSLAIEQFF. In DNA, the CDR3 is TGTGCCAGCAGTTTTAGTCTAGCGATTGAGCAGTTCTTC.